The text below deals with one TCR beta chain. Antigen unknown. This specimen belongs to a study of identical twins. Overall study results and limits: While abundant cord blood beta clonotypes carried fewer insertions, memory repertoires showed no such pattern. Invariant cells of the MAIT and iNKT types might have partly distorted the zero-insertion analyses. Those out-of-frame alpha sequences shared by twins showed an excess of low generation probability.

CDR3 size: 14 residues. Germline V lookup: CDR1 ENHRY, CDR2 SYGVKD. The V gene lost 10 bases and the J gene lost 1 base, with 13 bases spanning the gap. cDNA carried unique molecular identifiers, and a universal primer site was added by template switching. TCRdb reprocessed the 5' RACE reads via MiXCR and lists one record per CDR3 protein. The sample contains fewer than 800,000 distinct CDR3 sequences, roughly 7.1% of which appear only once. The sample also formed part of further work on yellow fever vaccine responses in identical twins.

The rearrangement uses TRBV10-3 and TRBJ2-2, with TRBD1 as a possible D gene (6 bases). The sequence derives from a woman between 18 and 29 years old in good health. Specimen: PBMCs. The CDR3 nucleotides are TGTGCCACCCGACAGGACATGAACACCGGGGAGCTGTTTTTT. Its translation: CATRQDMNTGELFF.